This paragraph reports one T cell receptor beta chain. Profiling relied on immunoSEQ multiplex PCR, and the TCRdb table lists in-frame clones only, not all of them. This sample has roughly 170,000 clones, with approximately 94% found just once. These data come from a study of control samples from healthy donors and cancer patients. V was trimmed by 6 bases and J by 3 bases, leaving 15 bases between them. This CDR3 region has 15 residues. CDR1 is LNHDA and CDR2 is SQIVND in the germline V gene (reference sequence). The sample was blood. The chain joins TRBV19 to TRBJ1-3, with D hard to call. The TCR originated in a woman under 30 in good health. As DNA, the CDR3 is TGTGCCAGTAGGGATTGGGCCAGCCTTGGAAACACCATATATTTT. Translation: CASRDWASLGNTIYF.